This TCR beta chain was retrieved from a study of cytomegalovirus exposure and HLA in healthy donors. Study-level results: Later, an analysis found that common viral pathogens appeared to be linked with several of the most significant clusters. Judged likely to be a sequencing artifact was a cluster of highly shared sequence variants. TRBV6-2, TRBV6-3 and other indistinguishable V segments were excluded. Later, TCR association rates were found to vary by HLA locus, highest for DRB1 and lowest for HLA-C.

A remark on this clone: What it binds is unknown.

The CDR3 extends over 14 amino acids. The V and J ends lost 4 bases and 1 base respectively, with 10 bases between them. The germline gives CDR1 SGHNT, CDR2 YENEEA. Primers included in the PCR were 60 Vbeta and 13 Jbeta primers. This table comes from immunoSEQ multiplex PCR, and its TCRdb copy is limited to in-frame clones, with some not included. This table holds 150,000 to 200,000 clones, under 70% found once. The specimen sequenced was PBMCs. The genes are TRBV11-3 and TRBJ1-1; D is perhaps TRBD1 (5 bases). This receptor was identified in a man aged 25 to 40 in good health and CMV-seropositive. CDR3 protein: CASSSGQENTEAFF. The CDR3 nucleotides read TGTGCCAGCAGCTCCGGACAAGAGAACACTGAAGCTTTCTTT.